A selection of T cell receptor beta chains follows, all from one sample in a study of graft-versus-host responses after intestinal transplantation. TCRdb's copy holds only in-frame clones and misses some; the assay was immunoSEQ multiplex PCR. The sample lists 7,600 or so clones, 80% to 85% seen once, with 10% in the top ten. Sequences were derived from ileum tissue, sampled approximately 130 days after transplant. Receptors originate from a human patient who received an intestinal transplant, so some T cells may come from the graft donor. CDR3s include the opening cysteine and the closing phenylalanine or tryptophan. Fields, in order: V gene, clone size, D gene, J gene, CDR3 protein, CDR3 DNA. A D gene is named only where the DNA matches it firmly. Some rows mark clone size as missing; the rest say once, few, many or name a class of expanded clone.

TRBV27	.	.	TRBJ2-7	CASSPEAITSYEQYF	TGTGCCAGCAGTCCTGAGGCTATCACCTCCTACGAGCAGTACTTC
TRBV19	.	TRBD1	TRBJ2-1	CASSTDRGPLNEQFF	TGTGCCAGTAGTACAGACAGGGGGCCACTAAATGAGCAGTTCTTC
TRBV7-3	.	.	TRBJ2-5	CASSLDRGKTQYF	TGTGCCAGCAGCTTAGATAGGGGGAAGACCCAGTACTTC
TRBV6-5	.	.	TRBJ1-4	CASSYSKGESEKLFF	TGTGCCAGCAGTTACTCGAAGGGGGAGAGTGAAAAACTGTTTTTT
TRBV5-1	.	TRBD1	TRBJ2-5	CASSRGTGAQETQYF	TGCGCCAGCAGCCGCGGGACAGGGGCCCAAGAGACCCAGTACTTC
TRBV19	.	TRBD1	TRBJ2-7	CASSITGGYEQYF	TGTGCCAGTAGTATAACAGGGGGCTACGAGCAGTACTTC
TRBV11-2	.	TRBD1	TRBJ2-7	CASTTPGGQGAHEQYF	TGTGCCAGCACCACTCCCGGCGGACAGGGGGCTCACGAGCAGTACTTC
TRBV5-5	.	.	TRBJ1-2	CASSFIGGYTF	TGTGCCAGCAGCTTTATAGGCGGCTACACCTTC
TRBV6-5	.	TRBD1	TRBJ2-1	CASKDRGEDEQFF	TGTGCCAGCAAGGACAGGGGGGAGGATGAGCAGTTCTTC
TRBV5-6	.	.	TRBJ2-3	CASSLLGFTDTQYF	TGTGCCAGCAGCTTACTAGGATTCACAGATACGCAGTATTTT
TRBV7-3	.	TRBD2	TRBJ2-3	CASSVSGGRTDTQYF	TGTGCCAGCAGCGTTAGCGGGGGACGCACAGATACGCAGTATTTT
TRBV19	.	.	TRBJ2-3	CASSMGQGTDTQYF	TGTGCCAGTAGTATGGGCCAGGGCACAGATACGCAGTATTTT
TRBV6-5	.	TRBD2	TRBJ2-3	CASSSSGGAGDTQYF	TGTGCCAGCAGCAGTAGCGGGGGGGCTGGAGATACGCAGTATTTT
TRBV5-4	.	.	TRBJ2-5	CASSPFGQETQYF	TGTGCCAGCAGCCCCTTTGGGCAAGAGACCCAGTACTTC
TRBV19	.	TRBD2	TRBJ2-7	CASSITLAGGPFEQYF	TGTGCCAGTAGTATCACCCTAGCGGGAGGCCCTTTTGAGCAGTACTTC
TRBV5-1	.	TRBD1	TRBJ1-4	CASSTTGQNEKLFF	TGCGCCAGCAGCACGACGGGACAGAATGAAAAACTGTTTTTT
TRBV7-9	.	.	TRBJ1-6	CASSLSRSSPLHF	TGTGCCAGCAGCTTAAGTCGTAGCTCACCCCTCCACTTT
TRBV5-1	.	TRBD1	TRBJ1-2	CASSYTGAPQYGYTF	TGCGCCAGCAGCTACACAGGGGCCCCGCAGTATGGCTACACCTTC
TRBV19	few	.	TRBJ1-5	CASSIGYQPQHF	TGTGCCAGTAGTATAGGGTACCAGCCCCAGCATTTT
TRBV5-1	few	TRBD1	TRBJ2-6	CASSPQGVYSGANVLTF	TGCGCCAGCAGCCCCCAGGGGGTCTACTCTGGGGCCAACGTCCTGACTTTC